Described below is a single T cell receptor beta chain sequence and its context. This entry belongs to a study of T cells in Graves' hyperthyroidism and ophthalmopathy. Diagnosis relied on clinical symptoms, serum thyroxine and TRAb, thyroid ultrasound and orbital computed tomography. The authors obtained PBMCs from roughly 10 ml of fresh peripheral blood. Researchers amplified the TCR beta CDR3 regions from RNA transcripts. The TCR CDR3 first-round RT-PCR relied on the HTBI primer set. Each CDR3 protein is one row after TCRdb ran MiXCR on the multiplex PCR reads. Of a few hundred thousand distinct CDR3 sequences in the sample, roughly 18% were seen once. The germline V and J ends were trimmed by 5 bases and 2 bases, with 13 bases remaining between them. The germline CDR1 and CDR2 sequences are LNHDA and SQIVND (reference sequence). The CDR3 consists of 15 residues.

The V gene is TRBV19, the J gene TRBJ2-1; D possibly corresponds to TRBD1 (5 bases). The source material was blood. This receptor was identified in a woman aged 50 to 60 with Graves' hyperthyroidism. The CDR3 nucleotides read TGTGCCAGTAGTGTCACAGGTTATACCTACAATGAGCAGTTCTTC. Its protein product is CASSVTGYTYNEQFF.